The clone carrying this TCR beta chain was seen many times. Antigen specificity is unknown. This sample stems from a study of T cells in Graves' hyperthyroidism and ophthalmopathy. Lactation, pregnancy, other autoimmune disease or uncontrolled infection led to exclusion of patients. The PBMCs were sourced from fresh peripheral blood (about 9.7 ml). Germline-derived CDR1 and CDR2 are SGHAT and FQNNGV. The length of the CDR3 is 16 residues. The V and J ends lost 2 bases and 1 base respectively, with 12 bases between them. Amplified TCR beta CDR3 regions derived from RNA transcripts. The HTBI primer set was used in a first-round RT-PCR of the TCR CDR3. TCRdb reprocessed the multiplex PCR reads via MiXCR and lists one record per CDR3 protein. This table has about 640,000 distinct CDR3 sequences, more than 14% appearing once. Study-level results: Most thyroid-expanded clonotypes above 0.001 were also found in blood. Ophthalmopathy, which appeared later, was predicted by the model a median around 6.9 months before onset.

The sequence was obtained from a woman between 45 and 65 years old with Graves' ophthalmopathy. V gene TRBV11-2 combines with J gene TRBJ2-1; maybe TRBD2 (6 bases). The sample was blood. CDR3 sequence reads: CASSLTAGSSYNEQFF. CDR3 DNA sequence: TGTGCCAGCAGCTTAACAGCGGGTTCGTCCTACAATGAGCAGTTCTTC.